These T cell receptor beta chains were read from a single sample in a study of OX40 agonist ivuxolimab in advanced cancers. Profiled with immunoSEQ multiplex PCR; TCRdb holds only in-frame clones, not every one. Among some 14,000 clones listed, 82% were seen once. Specimen: CD4+ or CD8+ T cells sorted from blood, collected in a trial of the OX40 agonist ivuxolimab. Source of these receptors: an adult with an advanced solid tumor such as melanoma, head and neck, liver or kidney cancer. Both conserved end residues are trimmed from each CDR3. The size of a clone is reported for some rows only, either as once, few or many, or as a class for expanded clones.

cdr3_aa: ASSLGQGESPLH; j_call: TRBJ1-6; v_call: TRBV7-9; clone_size: -
cdr3_aa: ASSYSSGYTGELF; j_call: TRBJ2-2; v_call: TRBV6-5; clone_size: -
cdr3_aa: ATSRDRGYEQY; j_call: TRBJ2-7; v_call: TRBV15; clone_size: -
cdr3_aa: ASSSDGYEQY; j_call: TRBJ2-7; v_call: TRBV19; clone_size: -
cdr3_aa: ASSLKTAYNEQF; j_call: TRBJ2-1; v_call: TRBV19; clone_size: -
cdr3_aa: AIGEGTVNNEQF; j_call: TRBJ2-1; v_call: TRBV10-3; clone_size: -
cdr3_aa: ASSEMTGFYGYT; j_call: TRBJ1-2; v_call: TRBV19; clone_size: medium-sized
cdr3_aa: ASRAFPRAPYEQY; j_call: TRBJ2-7; v_call: TRBV5-1; clone_size: -
cdr3_aa: ASSRAGEEDTQY; j_call: TRBJ2-3; v_call: TRBV4-1; clone_size: few
cdr3_aa: ASSQDRTGGDGYT; j_call: TRBJ1-2; v_call: TRBV4-3; clone_size: -
cdr3_aa: ASSSFVLAGINYGYT; j_call: TRBJ1-2; v_call: TRBV27; clone_size: -
cdr3_aa: ASSQEGAGSSYNEQF; j_call: TRBJ2-1; v_call: TRBV4-1; clone_size: few
cdr3_aa: ASSKPGRLNTEAF; j_call: TRBJ1-1; v_call: TRBV5-6; clone_size: few
cdr3_aa: ASSFRDRGREGEKLF; j_call: TRBJ1-4; v_call: TRBV7-8; clone_size: -
cdr3_aa: SGIAAGDVQY; j_call: TRBJ2-4; v_call: TRBV29-1; clone_size: -
cdr3_aa: ASSQLPGLQETQY; j_call: TRBJ2-5; v_call: TRBV4-3; clone_size: -
cdr3_aa: ASSPVTGTGNYGYT; j_call: TRBJ1-2; v_call: TRBV13; clone_size: -
cdr3_aa: ASSPPSGSEQY; j_call: TRBJ2-7; v_call: TRBV18; clone_size: -
cdr3_aa: ASSRSRGRDEKLF; j_call: TRBJ1-4; v_call: TRBV11-2; clone_size: -
cdr3_aa: ASSSDSYSENSPLH; j_call: TRBJ1-6; v_call: TRBV19; clone_size: -
cdr3_aa: ASSFQGLDYEQY; j_call: TRBJ2-7; v_call: TRBV27; clone_size: -
cdr3_aa: ASSVGGGARETQY; j_call: TRBJ2-5; v_call: TRBV9; clone_size: -
cdr3_aa: ASSSLPGQESYEQY; j_call: TRBJ2-7; v_call: TRBV28; clone_size: once
cdr3_aa: ASSQTGGPYEQY; j_call: TRBJ2-7; v_call: TRBV14; clone_size: -
cdr3_aa: ASSSTGGEWYGYT; j_call: TRBJ1-2; v_call: TRBV5-6; clone_size: few
cdr3_aa: ASSYPGLAGRESSYNEQF; j_call: TRBJ2-1; v_call: TRBV28; clone_size: -
cdr3_aa: ASSQLGQNYGYT; j_call: TRBJ1-2; v_call: TRBV6-6; clone_size: -
cdr3_aa: ASSGGVAGDVEQF; j_call: TRBJ2-1; v_call: TRBV9; clone_size: -
cdr3_aa: AALIDRMRYEQY; j_call: TRBJ2-7; v_call: TRBV6-1; clone_size: -
cdr3_aa: ASSSIGGQGTETQY; j_call: TRBJ2-5; v_call: TRBV7-3; clone_size: -
cdr3_aa: ASSPRDRLHTEAF; j_call: TRBJ1-1; v_call: TRBV9; clone_size: -
cdr3_aa: ASRADTSNQPQH; j_call: TRBJ1-5; v_call: TRBV6-5; clone_size: -
cdr3_aa: SVKGLSYEQY; j_call: TRBJ2-7; v_call: TRBV29-1; clone_size: -
cdr3_aa: ATSRASRGETEAF; j_call: TRBJ1-1; v_call: TRBV15; clone_size: -
cdr3_aa: ASSYSAEPANEQF; j_call: TRBJ2-1; v_call: TRBV6-5; clone_size: -
cdr3_aa: ASSQGMGGTDEQY; j_call: TRBJ2-7; v_call: TRBV4-3; clone_size: medium-sized
cdr3_aa: ASSHGRAGAGNEKLF; j_call: TRBJ1-4; v_call: TRBV7-2; clone_size: -
cdr3_aa: ASSELPPRETQY; j_call: TRBJ2-5; v_call: TRBV25-1; clone_size: -
cdr3_aa: ASSLIGIDTQY; j_call: TRBJ2-3; v_call: TRBV4-1; clone_size: -
cdr3_aa: ASSTRTGRAYGYT; j_call: TRBJ1-2; v_call: TRBV6-5; clone_size: large
cdr3_aa: ASSLMQGPSYEQY; j_call: TRBJ2-7; v_call: TRBV7-8; clone_size: few
cdr3_aa: ASSNSGTRANYGYT; j_call: TRBJ1-2; v_call: TRBV13; clone_size: few
cdr3_aa: ASSGSSYNEQF; j_call: TRBJ2-1; v_call: TRBV6-1; clone_size: -
cdr3_aa: ASSEWTGENSPLH; j_call: TRBJ1-6; v_call: TRBV27; clone_size: -
cdr3_aa: ASSAVAGGSTDTQY; j_call: TRBJ2-3; v_call: TRBV7-2; clone_size: -
cdr3_aa: ASRMGGSSYEQY; j_call: TRBJ2-7; v_call: TRBV27; clone_size: once
cdr3_aa: ASVESGGADTQY; j_call: TRBJ2-3; v_call: TRBV2; clone_size: -
cdr3_aa: ASSQDHRGLSYEQY; j_call: TRBJ2-7; v_call: TRBV4-3; clone_size: once
cdr3_aa: ASSLGGRVIVANQPQH; j_call: TRBJ1-5; v_call: TRBV28; clone_size: -
cdr3_aa: ASSLVTTGELF; j_call: TRBJ2-2; v_call: TRBV7-2; clone_size: -